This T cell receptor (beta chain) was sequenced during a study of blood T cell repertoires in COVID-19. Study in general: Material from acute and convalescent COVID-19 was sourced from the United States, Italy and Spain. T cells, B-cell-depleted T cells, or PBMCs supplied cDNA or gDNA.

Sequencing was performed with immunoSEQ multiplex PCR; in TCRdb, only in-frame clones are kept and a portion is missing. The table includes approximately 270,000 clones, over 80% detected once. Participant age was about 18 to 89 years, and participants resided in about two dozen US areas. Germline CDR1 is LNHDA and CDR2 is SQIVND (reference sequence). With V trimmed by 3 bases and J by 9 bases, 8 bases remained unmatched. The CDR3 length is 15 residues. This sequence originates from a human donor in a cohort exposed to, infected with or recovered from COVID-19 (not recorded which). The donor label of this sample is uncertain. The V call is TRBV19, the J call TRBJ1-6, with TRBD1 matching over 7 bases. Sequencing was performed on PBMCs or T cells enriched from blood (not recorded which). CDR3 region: CASSIEPGQRSPLHF. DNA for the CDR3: TGTGCCAGTAGTATCGAACCGGGACAGCGTTCACCCCTCCACTTT.